This T cell receptor (beta chain) was identified during a study of blood T cell repertoires in COVID-19. Some clones are missing from TCRdb's copy, which holds only in-frame ones; the method was immunoSEQ multiplex PCR. The table shows about 490,000 clones, with roughly 88% occurring only once. The CDR3 has 19 amino acids. V shed 3 bases and J shed 4 bases, with 25 bases lying between them. The V gene's germline CDR1 is KGHDR and CDR2 SFDVKD. This sequence was found in a human donor in a cohort sampled during active COVID-19. The chain employs TRBV24-1 and TRBJ2-3; perhaps TRBD2 as D (5 bases). Sequencing used peripheral blood. CDR3 sequence (DNA): TGTGCCACCAGTGATCGCGCTAATCGATTCGGGATACCGCCAGATACGCAGTATTTT. Amino acid sequence: CATSDRANRFGIPPDTQYF.